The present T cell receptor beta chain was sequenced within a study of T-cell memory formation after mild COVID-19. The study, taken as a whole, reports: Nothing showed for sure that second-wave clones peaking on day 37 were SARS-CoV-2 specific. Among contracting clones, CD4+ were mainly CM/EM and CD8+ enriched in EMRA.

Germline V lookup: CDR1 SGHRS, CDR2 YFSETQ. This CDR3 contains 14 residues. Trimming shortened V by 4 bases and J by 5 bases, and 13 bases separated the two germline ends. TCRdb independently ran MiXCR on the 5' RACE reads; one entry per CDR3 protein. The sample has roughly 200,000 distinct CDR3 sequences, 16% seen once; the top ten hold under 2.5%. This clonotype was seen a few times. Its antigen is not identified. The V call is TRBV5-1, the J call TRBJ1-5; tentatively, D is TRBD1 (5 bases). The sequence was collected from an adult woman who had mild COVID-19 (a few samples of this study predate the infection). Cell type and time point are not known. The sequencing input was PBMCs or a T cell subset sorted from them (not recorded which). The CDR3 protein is CASSPIGTDQPQHF. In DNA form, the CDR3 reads TGCGCCAGCAGCCCCATTGGGACTGATCAGCCCCAGCATTTT.